What follows are 14 T cell receptor beta chains derived from one specimen sequenced in a study of cytotoxic CD8 clonotypes in ibrutinib-treated CLL. Produced via immunoSEQ multiplex PCR; TCRdb's table is partial and in-frame only. The sample records under 300,000 clones, 60% to 75% being singletons. The source was PBMCs, collected after 24 months of ibrutinib treatment. The receptors here all came from a human donor with chronic lymphocytic leukemia.

J is TRBJ2-3 and V is TRBV18, with TRBD2 identical over 12 bases. The CDR3 runs to 16 residues. V dropped 5 bases and J dropped 0; count of bases not matched to a gene: 3. The germline CDR1 and CDR2 sequences are KGHSH and LQKENI. CDR3 sequence: CASSLGTSGSTDTQYF. As DNA, the CDR3 is TGTGCCAGCTCATTAGGGACTAGCGGGAGCACAGATACGCAGTATTTT. The complete variable domain, with remaining parts taken from reference TRBV18 and TRBJ2-3, reads NAGVMQNPRHLVRRRGQEARLRCSPMKGHSHVYWYRQLPEEGLKFMVYLQKENIIDESGMPKERFSAEFPKEGPSILRIQQVVRGDSAAYFCASSLGTSGSTDTQYFGPGTRLTVL.

The chain links TRBV7-3 to TRBJ2-1, with TRBD2 as a possible D gene (6 bases). CDR1 is SGHTA and CDR2 is FQGTGA in the germline V gene. V was pared by 1 base and J by 0 bases, with 13 bases between. The CDR3 covers 17 residues. CDR3 sequence reads: CASSLNGGEGSYNEQFF. In DNA, the CDR3 is TGTGCCAGCAGCTTAAACGGGGGAGAGGGCTCCTACAATGAGCAGTTCTTC.

V is TRBV10-3 and J is TRBJ1-4, with 9 bases matching TRBD1. The CDR3 is 14 residues long. The J segment lost 5 bases and the V segment lost 6 bases, leaving 4 bases of the junction unmatched. Germline V gene sequence: CDR1 ENHRY, CDR2 SYGVKD. The CDR3 DNA is TGTGCCATCAGACCCGGGACAGGGAATGAAAAACTGTTTTTT. It translates to CAIRPGTGNEKLFF.

V usage is TRBV10-3 and J usage is TRBJ2-3; 9 bases map to TRBD2. The length of the CDR3 is 14 residues. Germline V CDR1 and CDR2: ENHRY, SYGVKD. J lost 3 bases, V lost 9 bases, and 7 bases had no gene match. The CDR3 DNA sequence: TGTGCCATGAATAGCGGGAGAGATACAGATACGCAGTATTTT. Its translation: CAMNSGRDTDTQYF.

The V and J genes are TRBV18 and TRBJ1-2, with unresolved D. The ends were cut back, 2 bases at V and 1 base at J, with 11 bases in the middle. The germline V gene encodes CDR1 KGHSH and CDR2 LQKENI. The CDR3 contains 15 residues. CDR3 nucleotide sequence: TGTGCCAGCTCACCAGTGGACGGGAATAACTATGGCTACACCTTC. This sequence encodes CASSPVDGNNYGYTF.

The gene calls are TRBV2 and TRBJ2-7; D may be TRBD2 (6 bases). The CDR3 loop spans 11 amino acids. Germline CDR1 and CDR2: SNHLY and FYNNEI. V lost 7 bases to trimming and J lost 3 bases, with 7 bases between them. As DNA, the CDR3 is TGTGCCAGCATCGGGAGCTACGAGCAGTACTTC. Translation gives CASIGSYEQYF.

The V and J genes are TRBV7-3 and TRBJ2-1, with 10 bases that match TRBD2. CDR1 and CDR2 from the germline V gene are SGHTA and FQGTGA. Trimming removed 0 bases from V and 8 bases from J; junction bases left unmatched: 4. The CDR3 totals 15 residues. CDR3 sequence: CASSLTAGGQYEQFF. DNA of the CDR3: TGTGCCAGCAGCTTAACAGCGGGAGGGCAATATGAGCAGTTCTTC.

The V call is TRBV10-3, the J call TRBJ2-2; D possibly uses TRBD1 or TRBD2 (5 bases each). The germline V gene has CDR1 ENHRY and CDR2 SYGVKD. V lost 8 bases and J lost 6, with 25 bases in between. The CDR3 length is 17 residues. CDR3 residues: CAIQGTRTGGVAGELFF. The DNA of the CDR3 is TGTGCCATCCAAGGGACCCGCACGGGTGGTGTCGCCGGGGAGCTGTTTTTT.

The chain uses TRBV28 and TRBJ2-7, with D maybe TRBD2 (5 bases). CDR3 size: 14 residues. V was pared by 3 bases and J by 6 bases, with 15 bases between. Germline V gene data show CDR1 as MDHEN and CDR2 as SYDVKM. The chain's CDR3 is CASSFLTDSREQYF. CDR3 nucleotide sequence: TGTGCCAGCAGTTTCCTCACGGACTCCCGCGAGCAGTACTTC.

This clone was seen only a few times. The genes are TRBV7-9 and TRBJ2-4; possibly TRBD1 for D (5 bases). V was cut by 3 bases and J by 3 bases, with 12 bases left in between. Germline V lookup: CDR1 SEHNR, CDR2 FQNEAQ (reference sequence). The CDR3 contains 15 residues. In DNA form, the CDR3 reads TGTGCCAGCAGCTTTCGGCAGGGTGACAAAAACATTCAGTACTTC. Translation: CASSFRQGDKNIQYF.

The chain employs TRBV6-1 and TRBJ2-3, with TRBD1 matching 9 bases. The CDR3 is made up of 16 amino acids. After removal of 3 bases from V and 3 bases from J, the junction contained 7 bases not matched to a gene. Germline lookup yields CDR1 MNHNS and CDR2 SASEGT. In nucleotides, the CDR3 is TGTGCCAGCAGTGACCCCGGACAGGGGAAGACAGATACGCAGTATTTT. This codes for CASSDPGQGKTDTQYF.

This chain links TRBV28 with TRBJ2-7, with 9 bases fitting TRBD1. The CDR3 contains 14 residues. Germline V CDR1 and CDR2: MDHEN, SYDVKM. Unmatched junction bases numbered 2, after V lost 3 bases and J lost 2 bases. The CDR3 here is CASSFWTGAYEQYF. CDR3 DNA: TGTGCCAGCAGTTTTTGGACAGGGGCCTACGAGCAGTACTTC.

V gene TRBV4-2 combines with J gene TRBJ2-1; possibly TRBD1 or TRBD2 for D (5 bases each). The CDR3 spans 16 residues. Germline CDR1 reads LGHNA; CDR2 reads YNFKEQ. The V gene lost 0 bases and the J gene lost 4 bases, with 13 bases spanning the gap. This CDR3 is CASSQDLGESYNEQFF. The CDR3 DNA reads TGTGCCAGCAGCCAAGATTTAGGGGAGTCTTACAATGAGCAGTTCTTC.

The chain couples TRBV7-3 to TRBJ2-3; perhaps TRBD1 as D (5 bases). The length of the CDR3 is 18 residues. The germline CDR1 and CDR2 sequences are SGHTA and FQGTGA. V gave up 2 bases and J gave up 3 bases, with 21 bases separating them. The CDR3 sequence is CASSLYPPQGGWTDTQYF. DNA for the CDR3: TGTGCCAGCAGCTTATATCCCCCCCAGGGCGGATGGACAGATACGCAGTATTTT.